These 32 T cell receptor beta chains were sequenced from one sample in a study of shared clonotypes between healthy human individuals. Produced via immunoSEQ multiplex PCR; TCRdb's table is partial and in-frame only. The data show some 1 million clones, more than 65% seen once. The source material was memory CD4+ T cells sorted from blood. Subset indicated: CD45RA-negative fraction. These receptors were collected from a man younger than 35 in good health.

The CDR3 loop reads CASKALADQPQHF. CDR3 DNA sequence: TGTGCCAGCAAGGCCTTGGCGGATCAGCCCCAGCATTTT. The rearrangement joins TRBV2 to TRBJ1-5, with D unresolved. The germline gives CDR1 SNHLY, CDR2 FYNNEI. Trimming took 7 bases from V and 5 from J, leaving 12 bases between them. This CDR3 is 13 amino acids long.

About this clone itself: Other DNA sequences in the same sample also yield this CDR3. The chain carries TRBV7-2 and TRBJ1-4; D is unclear. Trimming cost V 1 base and J 3 bases, with 3 bases left between them. The CDR3 is made up of 13 amino acids. Germline V lookup: CDR1 SGHTA, CDR2 FQGNSA. The CDR3 is CASSLGANEKLFF. CDR3 coding DNA: TGTGCCAGCAGCTTAGGGGCTAATGAAAAACTGTTTTTT.

The V gene is TRBV19, the J gene TRBJ1-4; D gene unclear. The length of the CDR3 is 16 residues. Trimming stripped 5 bases from V and 3 bases from J, with 16 bases between. CDR1 is LNHDA and CDR2 is SQIVND in the germline V gene (reference sequence). In nucleotides, the CDR3 is TGTGCCAGTAGTCCCGGGCTGGGGTATCCTAATGAAAAACTGTTTTTT. Amino acids: CASSPGLGYPNEKLFF.

The rearrangement joins TRBV6-1 to TRBJ1-5; TRBD1 matches at 7 bases. CDR3 length equals 14 residues. From germline, CDR1 is MNHNS and CDR2 SASEGT. Trimming at V came to 8 bases and at J to 4 bases, leaving 8 bases not matched to a gene. The CDR3 sequence: CASAGTAQNQPQHF. The CDR3, as DNA: TGTGCCAGCGCCGGGACAGCCCAAAATCAGCCCCAGCATTTT.

This clone was found a few times. The CDR3 here is CAWSVWGGWTTDPKDEQFF. Here the CDR3 DNA reads TGTGCCTGGAGTGTTTGGGGGGGGTGGACCACGGACCCTAAGGATGAGCAGTTCTTC. This chain connects TRBV30 to TRBJ2-1, with 7 bases aligning to TRBD2. V was pared by 0 bases and J by 8 bases, with 22 bases of the junction left unmatched. Germline-derived CDR1 and CDR2 are GTSNPN and SVGIG (reference sequence). This CDR3 is built from 19 residues.

The rearrangement joins TRBV5-4 to TRBJ1-2, with 12 bases identical to TRBD1. This CDR3 contains 15 residues. The ends lost 4 bases at V and 5 bases at J; junction bases unmatched: 6. Germline-derived CDR1 and CDR2 are SGHNT and YYREEE (reference sequence). CDR3 bases: TGTGCCAGCAGCCTACCGGGACAGGGGGCGTATGGCTACACCTTC. Its translation: CASSLPGQGAYGYTF.

The chain recombines TRBV10-1 with TRBJ2-3, with a weak D call TRBD2 (6 bases). The CDR3 totals 14 residues. The germline V and J ends were trimmed by 10 bases and 1 base, with 15 bases remaining between them. Looked up from germline, CDR1 is WNHNN and CDR2 is SYGVQD (reference sequence). In nucleotides, the CDR3 is TGCGCCACCAGCGGCGGGGAAGGCACAGATACGCAGTATTTT. It is translated as CATSGGEGTDTQYF.

This clone was picked up many times. The chain employs TRBV2 and TRBJ2-7; D not certain. CDR1 is SNHLY, CDR2 FYNNEI, per germline. The CDR3 covers 12 residues. V lost 6 bases and J 2 bases, leaving 8 bases between the germline ends. The CDR3 DNA follows: TGTGCCAGCAGGGGCGATGCCTACGAGCAGTACTTC. Its protein is CASRGDAYEQYF.

The genes are TRBV18 and TRBJ2-2, with D tentatively TRBD2 (6 bases). The CDR3 totals 17 residues. Germline CDR1 KGHSH, CDR2 LQKENI. Trimming took 3 bases from V and 5 from J, leaving 19 bases between them. The CDR3 reads CASSPISPSAGTGELFF. The DNA for the CDR3 is TGTGCCAGCTCACCGATCTCACCTAGCGCGGGGACCGGGGAGCTGTTTTTT.

The V call is TRBV19, the J call TRBJ2-5; no definite D call. V shed 6 bases and J shed 5 bases, with 16 bases lying between them. Germline loops: CDR1 LNHDA, CDR2 SQIVND (reference sequence). The CDR3 has 14 amino acids. The CDR3 sequence is CASRNPSIGETQYF. Written as DNA, the CDR3 is TGTGCCAGTAGAAATCCGTCAATAGGGGAGACCCAGTACTTC.

The chain uses TRBV10-3 and TRBJ1-5, with a weak D call TRBD1 (6 bases). V dropped 0 bases and J dropped 1 base, with 16 bases sitting between them. Per germline, CDR1 ENHRY and CDR2 SYGVKD. The CDR3 runs to 18 residues. The CDR3 reads CAISESSGGQGSNQPQHF. The CDR3 coding sequence is TGTGCCATCAGTGAGTCTAGTGGAGGGCAGGGGAGCAATCAGCCCCAGCATTTT.

The chain combines TRBV4-1 with TRBJ2-5, with D unclear. The germline V gene has CDR1 MGHRA and CDR2 YSYEKL. The CDR3 has 14 amino acids. Trimming removed 1 base from V and 7 bases from J, with 13 bases in between. CDR3 region: CASSQAANARTQYF. The DNA for the CDR3 is TGCGCCAGCAGCCAAGCGGCTAACGCTAGGACCCAGTACTTC.

The chain is built from TRBV19 and TRBJ1-1; D perhaps matches TRBD1 (5 bases). The CDR3 is made up of 14 amino acids. The ends were cut back, 3 bases at V and 4 bases at J, with 12 bases in the middle. Per the germline V gene, CDR1 is LNHDA and CDR2 is SQIVND (reference sequence). CDR3 DNA: TGTGCCAGTAGTATCTTGGGGCCGGGCACTGAAGCTTTCTTT. Its translation is CASSILGPGTEAFF. The whole variable domain, remainder taken from reference TRBV19 and TRBJ1-1, is DGGITQSPKYLFRKEGQNVTLSCEQNLNHDAMYWYRQDPGQGLRLIYYSQIVNDFQKGDIAEGYSVSREKKESFPLTVTSAQKNPTAFYLCASSILGPGTEAFFGQGTRLTVV.

The chain is built from TRBV5-1 and TRBJ2-7; 8 positions match TRBD1. CDR1 and CDR2 from the germline V gene are SGHRS and YFSETQ. The CDR3 runs to 15 residues. V lost 0 bases, J lost 3 bases, and 5 bases stayed unmatched. DNA for the CDR3: TGCGCCAGCAGCTTGGAGGGACAGGCCATCTACGAGCAGTACTTC. Protein: CASSLEGQAIYEQYF. The entire variable domain, with the rest obtained from reference TRBV5-1 and TRBJ2-7, is as follows: KAGVTQTPRYLIKTRGQQVTLSCSPISGHRSVSWYQQTPGQGLQFLFEYFSETQRNKGNFPGRFSGRQFSNSRSEMNVSTLELGDSALYLCASSLEGQAIYEQYFGPGTRLTVT.

The chain carries TRBV5-1 and TRBJ1-3; the D gene is possibly TRBD1 (6 bases). The CDR3 contains 15 residues. Trimming took 5 bases from V and 1 from J, leaving 13 bases between them. The germline V gene has CDR1 SGHRS and CDR2 YFSETQ. CDR3 in amino acids: CASRKGDMSGNTIYF. The CDR3 DNA reads TGCGCCAGCAGAAAGGGGGACATGTCTGGAAACACCATATATTTT.

This chain connects TRBV2 to TRBJ2-3; perhaps TRBD1 as D (5 bases). With 10 bases removed from V and 3 bases from J, the gap between germline ends came to 14 bases. The CDR3 is 13 residues long. From germline, CDR1 is SNHLY and CDR2 FYNNEI. CDR3 residues: CATKGHRTDTQYF. CDR3 in DNA: TGTGCCACCAAAGGACACAGGACAGATACGCAGTATTTT.

In regard to this clone: The same CDR3 can be traced to other DNA sequences in this sample. The chain recombines TRBV19 with TRBJ2-7, with D possibly being TRBD1 (6 bases). Between the trimmed V and J ends, which lost 5 bases and 4 bases, there was a span of 9 bases. Germline V gene sequence: CDR1 LNHDA, CDR2 SQIVND (reference sequence). The CDR3 length is 12 residues. The CDR3 is CASSPDRYEQYF. The CDR3 nucleotides read TGTGCCAGTAGTCCGGACAGATACGAGCAGTACTTC. The variable domain in full, completed from reference TRBV19 and TRBJ2-7, reads DGGITQSPKYLFRKEGQNVTLSCEQNLNHDAMYWYRQDPGQGLRLIYYSQIVNDFQKGDIAEGYSVSREKKESFPLTVTSAQKNPTAFYLCASSPDRYEQYFGPGTRLTVT.

The chain links TRBV6-1 to TRBJ1-2; D ambiguous. With 10 bases removed from V and 2 bases from J, the gap between germline ends came to 17 bases. CDR3 length equals 14 residues. Germline-derived CDR1 and CDR2 are MNHNS and SASEGT. The CDR3 loop is CATSLGILNYGYTF. The CDR3 coding sequence is TGTGCCACCTCGCTGGGGATCCTGAACTATGGCTACACCTTC.

The chain has TRBV7-3 and TRBJ2-2, with 8 bases identical to TRBD1. Trimming took 5 bases from V and 6 from J; bases not matched to a gene: 8. CDR3 size: 15 residues. Germline values: CDR1 SGHTA, CDR2 FQGTGA. CDR3 in amino acids: CASSPGQASAGELFF. The CDR3 coding sequence is TGTGCCAGCAGCCCGGGACAGGCGTCGGCCGGGGAGCTGTTTTTT.

The rearrangement joins TRBV9 to TRBJ1-1, with TRBD1 matching 9 bases. CDR1 and CDR2 (germline): SGDLS, YYNGEE. V gave up 2 bases and J gave up 0 bases; unmatched junction bases: 2. The CDR3 totals 15 residues. CDR3 sequence (DNA): TGTGCCAGCAGCGTTACAGGGGGCATGAACACTGAAGCTTTCTTT. As protein: CASSVTGGMNTEAFF. Supplemented by reference TRBV9 and TRBJ1-1, the full variable domain reads DSGVTQTPKHLITATGQRVTLRCSPRSGDLSVYWYQQSLDQGLQFLIQYYNGEERAKGNILERFSAQQFPDLHSELNLSSLELGDSALYFCASSVTGGMNTEAFFGQGTRLTVV.

This clone was recorded at least ten times. The rearrangement joins TRBV11-2 to TRBJ2-4; D is unclear. This CDR3 contains 11 residues. V was trimmed by 5 bases and J by 5 bases, leaving 4 bases between them. Germline V gives CDR1 SGHAT, CDR2 FQNNGV. The CDR3 region has the DNA TGTGCCAGCAGCCCTCAAAACATTCAGTACTTC. Its protein product is CASSPQNIQYF.

This clone came up a few times. The chain recombines TRBV6-1 with TRBJ1-3, with D perhaps matching TRBD1 (6 bases). The V gene's germline CDR1 is MNHNS and CDR2 SASEGT. CDR3 length: 14 amino acids. The germline V and J ends were trimmed by 4 bases and 0 bases, with 7 bases remaining between them. CDR3 sequence (DNA): TGTGCCAGCAGTGGGGACATCTCTGGAAACACCATATATTTT. Protein: CASSGDISGNTIYF.

CDR3 in DNA: TGTGCCATCAGTGGGGGACTAGCGGGAGCCAAAAACATTCAGTACTTC. Encoded protein: CAISGGLAGAKNIQYF. The chain joins TRBV10-3 to TRBJ2-4; 12 bases match TRBD2. The CDR3 runs to 16 residues. V shed 4 bases and J 0 bases; nucleotides not matched to a gene: 1. Germline values: CDR1 ENHRY, CDR2 SYGVKD.

The gene calls are TRBV7-2 and TRBJ2-7; 7 bases fit TRBD2. The CDR3 sequence is 15 residues long. Trimming removed 0 bases from V and 2 bases from J; junction bases left unmatched: 4. CDR1 is SGHTA, CDR2 FQGNSA, per germline. The CDR3 coding sequence is TGTGCCAGCAGCTTAGCGCTCGGACTAGCCTACGAGCAGTACTTC. Translation: CASSLALGLAYEQYF. The variable domain in full, completed from reference TRBV7-2 and TRBJ2-7, reads GAGVSQSPSNKVTEKGKDVELRCDPISGHTALYWYRQSLGQGLEFLIYFQGNSAPDKSGLPSDRFSAERTGGSVSTLTIQRTQQEDSAVYLCASSLALGLAYEQYFGPGTRLTVT.

V gene TRBV20-1 combines with J gene TRBJ2-1; D possibly matches TRBD1 or TRBD2 (5 bases each). V lost 0 bases to trimming and J lost 9 bases, with 6 bases between them. The CDR3 length is 11 residues. CDR1 DFQATT and CDR2 SNEGSKA come from the germline V gene (reference sequence). The CDR3 nucleotides are TGCAGTGCTAGAGAGGGGGTTGAGCAGTTCTTC. Its protein is CSAREGVEQFF.

Only a few counts were recorded for this clone. The rearrangement joins TRBV27 to TRBJ1-5, with D tentatively TRBD1 (5 bases). V dropped 6 bases and J dropped 3 bases, with 9 bases sitting between them. This CDR3 spans 13 amino acids. CDR1 MNHEY and CDR2 SMNVEV come from the germline V gene (reference sequence). Here the CDR3 reads CASRRDHNQPQHF. CDR3 DNA sequence: TGTGCCAGCAGGCGGGACCACAATCAGCCCCAGCATTTT.

About this clone: At one boundary the junction diverges from the germline segment, which might be a read error. The chain joins TRBV10-3 to TRBJ2-1; 8 bases map to TRBD2. The CDR3 loop spans 12 amino acids. Germline V gene sequence: CDR1 ENHRY, CDR2 SYGVKD. CDR3: CAISESSGSEVF. In nucleotides, the CDR3 is TGTGCCATCAGTGAGTCAAGCGGGAGCGAGGTCTTC.

The chain recombines TRBV30 with TRBJ1-4, with no clear D. Trimming removed 4 bases at V and 3 bases at J, with 12 bases between. Germline lookup yields CDR1 GTSNPN and CDR2 SVGIG (reference sequence). There are 14 residues in the CDR3. CDR3 protein: CAWTRSISNEKLFF. DNA of the CDR3: TGTGCCTGGACCCGAAGTATTTCTAATGAAAAACTGTTTTTT. The full variable domain, in which reference TRBV30 and TRBJ1-4 provide the parts outside the CDR3, is SQTIHQWPATLVQPVGSPLSLECTVEGTSNPNLYWYRQAAGRGLQLLFYSVGIGQISSEVPQNLSASRPQDRQFILSSKKLLLSDSGFYLCAWTRSISNEKLFFGSGTQLSVL.

This chain joins TRBV11-2 and TRBJ2-4, with D possibly being TRBD1 (6 bases). Germline CDR1 reads SGHAT; CDR2 reads FQNNGV. The V gene lost 5 bases and the J gene lost 6 bases, with 14 bases spanning the gap. CDR3 size: 14 residues. CDR3 in amino acids: CASSINRALNIQYF. CDR3 bases: TGTGCCAGCAGCATCAACAGGGCTCTAAACATTCAGTACTTC.

Concerning this clone itself: Other DNA sequences in the same sample also yield this CDR3. This chain uses TRBV2 with TRBJ1-1; D call uncertain. The germline gives CDR1 SNHLY, CDR2 FYNNEI. This CDR3 spans 13 amino acids. Trimming cost V 6 bases and J 1 base, with 9 bases left between them. For the CDR3, the DNA is TGTGCCAGCAGCCTGCAGAGGAACACTGAAGCTTTCTTT. Translation: CASSLQRNTEAFF.

The chain recombines TRBV5-4 with TRBJ2-7, with TRBD2 matching 8 bases. J gave up 6 bases and V 4 bases, and 12 bases lay outside the gene matches. There are 15 residues in the CDR3. CDR1 and CDR2 from the germline V gene are SGHNT and YYREEE (reference sequence). CDR3 DNA: TGTGCCAGCAGCCCCAGGGGTAGCGGGGTCGCCGAGCAGTACTTC. Translation gives CASSPRGSGVAEQYF.

The rearrangement links TRBV9 to TRBJ2-1; 9 bases map to TRBD1. Germline V gene sequence: CDR1 SGDLS, CDR2 YYNGEE. V was pared by 3 bases and J by 8 bases, with 12 bases of the junction left unmatched. The length of the CDR3 is 16 residues. The CDR3 is CASSGGVQGARDEQFF. CDR3 nucleotides: TGTGCCAGCAGCGGCGGAGTACAGGGGGCGAGGGATGAGCAGTTCTTC.